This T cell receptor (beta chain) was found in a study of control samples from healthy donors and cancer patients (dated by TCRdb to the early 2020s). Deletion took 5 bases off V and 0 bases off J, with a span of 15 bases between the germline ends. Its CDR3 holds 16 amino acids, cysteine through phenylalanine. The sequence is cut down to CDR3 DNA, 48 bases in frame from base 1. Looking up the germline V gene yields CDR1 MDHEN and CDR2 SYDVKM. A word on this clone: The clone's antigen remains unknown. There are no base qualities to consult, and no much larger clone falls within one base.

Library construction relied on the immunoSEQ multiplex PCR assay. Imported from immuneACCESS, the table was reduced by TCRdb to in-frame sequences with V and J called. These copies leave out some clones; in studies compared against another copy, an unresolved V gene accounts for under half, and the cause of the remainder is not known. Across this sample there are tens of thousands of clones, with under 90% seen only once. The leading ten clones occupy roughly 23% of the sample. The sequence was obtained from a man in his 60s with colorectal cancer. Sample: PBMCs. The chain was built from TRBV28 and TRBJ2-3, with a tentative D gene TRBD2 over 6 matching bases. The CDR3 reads CASSPLRGWSTDTQYF. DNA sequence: TGTGCCAGCAGTCCCCTGCGGGGCTGGAGCACAGATACGCAGTATTTT. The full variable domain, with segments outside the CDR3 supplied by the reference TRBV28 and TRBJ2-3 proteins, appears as DVKVTQSSRYLVKRTGEKVFLECVQDMDHENMFWYRQDPGLGLRLIYFSYDVKMKEKGDIPEGYSVSREKKERFSLILESASTNQTSMYLCASSPLRGWSTDTQYFGPGTRLTVL.